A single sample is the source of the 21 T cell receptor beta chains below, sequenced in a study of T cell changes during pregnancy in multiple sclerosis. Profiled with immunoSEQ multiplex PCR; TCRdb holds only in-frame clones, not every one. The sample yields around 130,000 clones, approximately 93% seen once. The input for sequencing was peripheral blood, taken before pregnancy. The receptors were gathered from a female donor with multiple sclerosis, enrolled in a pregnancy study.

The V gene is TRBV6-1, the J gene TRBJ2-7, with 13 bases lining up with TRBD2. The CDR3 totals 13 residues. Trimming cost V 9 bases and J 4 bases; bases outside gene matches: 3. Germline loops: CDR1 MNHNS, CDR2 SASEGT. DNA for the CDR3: TGTGCCAGTGGGACTAGCGGGAATTACGAGCAGTACTTC. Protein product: CASGTSGNYEQYF.

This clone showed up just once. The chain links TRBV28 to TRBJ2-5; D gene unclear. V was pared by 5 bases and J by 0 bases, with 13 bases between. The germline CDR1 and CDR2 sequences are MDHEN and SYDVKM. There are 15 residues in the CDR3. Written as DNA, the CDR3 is TGTGCCAGCAGTGCGACGGAGACGTACCAAGAGACCCAGTACTTC. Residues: CASSATETYQETQYF.

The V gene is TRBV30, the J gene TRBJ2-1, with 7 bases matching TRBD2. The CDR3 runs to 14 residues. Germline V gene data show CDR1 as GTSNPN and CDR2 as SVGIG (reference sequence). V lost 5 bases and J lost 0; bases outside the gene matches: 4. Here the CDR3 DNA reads TGTGCCTGGGGGGAGGGGTTCTCCTACAATGAGCAGTTCTTC. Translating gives CAWGEGFSYNEQFF.

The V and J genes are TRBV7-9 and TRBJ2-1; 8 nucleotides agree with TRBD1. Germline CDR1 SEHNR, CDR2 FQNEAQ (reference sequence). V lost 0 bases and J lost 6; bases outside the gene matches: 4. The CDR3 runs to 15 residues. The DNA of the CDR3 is TGTGCCAGCAGCTTAGCAGGACAGGGTAGCAATGAGCAGTTCTTC. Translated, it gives CASSLAGQGSNEQFF.

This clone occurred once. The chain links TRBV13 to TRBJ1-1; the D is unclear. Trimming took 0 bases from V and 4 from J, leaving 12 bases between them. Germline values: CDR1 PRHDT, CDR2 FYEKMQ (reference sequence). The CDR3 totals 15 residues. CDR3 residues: CASSLGRSSGTEAFF. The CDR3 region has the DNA TGTGCCAGCAGCTTAGGTCGCAGCTCGGGCACTGAAGCTTTCTTT.

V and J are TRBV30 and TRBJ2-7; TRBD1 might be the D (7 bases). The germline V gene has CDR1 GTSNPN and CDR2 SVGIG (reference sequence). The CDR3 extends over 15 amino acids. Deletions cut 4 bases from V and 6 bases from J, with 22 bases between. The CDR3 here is CAWTPGGGGVSEQYF. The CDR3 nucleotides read TGTGCCTGGACCCCGGGTGGAGGGGGCGTATCCGAGCAGTACTTC.

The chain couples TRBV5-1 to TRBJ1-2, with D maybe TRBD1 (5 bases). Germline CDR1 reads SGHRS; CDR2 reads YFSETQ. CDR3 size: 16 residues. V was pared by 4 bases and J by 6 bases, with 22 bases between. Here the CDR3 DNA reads TGCGCCAGCAGCCTGAATTGGAACGAGGAAGGGGATGGCTACACCTTC. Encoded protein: CASSLNWNEEGDGYTF.

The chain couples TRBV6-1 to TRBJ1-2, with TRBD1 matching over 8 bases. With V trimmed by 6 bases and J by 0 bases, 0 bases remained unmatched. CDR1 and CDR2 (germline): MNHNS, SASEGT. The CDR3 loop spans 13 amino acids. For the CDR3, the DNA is TGTGCCAGCAGCAGGGGGCCTAACTATGGCTACACCTTC. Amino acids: CASSRGPNYGYTF.

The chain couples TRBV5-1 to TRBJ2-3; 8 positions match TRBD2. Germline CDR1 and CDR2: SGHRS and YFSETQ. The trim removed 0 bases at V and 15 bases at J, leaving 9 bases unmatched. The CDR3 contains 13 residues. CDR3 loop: CASSLESGGTPYF. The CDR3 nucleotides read TGCGCCAGCAGCTTGGAGAGCGGGGGAACCCCTTATTTT.

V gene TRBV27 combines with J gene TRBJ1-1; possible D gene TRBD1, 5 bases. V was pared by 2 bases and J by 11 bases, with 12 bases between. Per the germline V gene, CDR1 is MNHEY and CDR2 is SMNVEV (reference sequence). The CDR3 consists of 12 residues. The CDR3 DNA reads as TGTGCCAGCAGTTTAATTCAGGGAAGGGCTTTCTTT. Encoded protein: CASSLIQGRAFF.

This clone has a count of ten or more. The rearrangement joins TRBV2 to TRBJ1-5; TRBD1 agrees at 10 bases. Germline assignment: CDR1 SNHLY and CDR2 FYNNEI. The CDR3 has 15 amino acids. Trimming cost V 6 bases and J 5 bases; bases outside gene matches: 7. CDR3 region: CASSPGQGPYQPQHF. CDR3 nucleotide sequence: TGTGCCAGCAGCCCGGGACAGGGGCCCTATCAGCCCCAGCATTTT.

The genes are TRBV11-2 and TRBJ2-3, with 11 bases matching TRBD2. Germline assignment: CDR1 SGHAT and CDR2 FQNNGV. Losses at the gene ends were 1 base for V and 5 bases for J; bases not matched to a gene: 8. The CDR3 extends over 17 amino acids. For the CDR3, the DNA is TGTGCCAGCAGCTTAGGGATTAGCGGGGGGGCGAGAGATACGCAGTATTTT. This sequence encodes CASSLGISGGARDTQYF.

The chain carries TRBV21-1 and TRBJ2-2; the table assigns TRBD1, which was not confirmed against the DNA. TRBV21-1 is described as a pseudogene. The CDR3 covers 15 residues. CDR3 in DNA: TGTGCCAGCAGCCACAGGGGAACGAACACCGGGGAGCTGTTTTTT. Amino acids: CASSHRGTNTGELFF.

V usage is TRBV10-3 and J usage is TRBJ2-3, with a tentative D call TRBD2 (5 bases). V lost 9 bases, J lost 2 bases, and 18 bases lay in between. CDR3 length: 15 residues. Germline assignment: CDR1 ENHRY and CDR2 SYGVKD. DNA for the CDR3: TGTGCCATTAGCGAGGCGCCCGGTTACACAGATACGCAGTATTTT. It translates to CAISEAPGYTDTQYF.

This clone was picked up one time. The CDR3 DNA sequence: TGTGCCAGCAGCTGGGGGACAGACAATCAGCCCCAGCATTTT. It yields the protein CASSWGTDNQPQHF. The genes are TRBV7-9 and TRBJ1-5; 7 bases agree with TRBD1. The ends lost 4 bases at V and 3 bases at J; junction bases unmatched: 3. The CDR3 consists of 14 residues. From germline, CDR1 is SEHNR and CDR2 FQNEAQ (reference sequence).

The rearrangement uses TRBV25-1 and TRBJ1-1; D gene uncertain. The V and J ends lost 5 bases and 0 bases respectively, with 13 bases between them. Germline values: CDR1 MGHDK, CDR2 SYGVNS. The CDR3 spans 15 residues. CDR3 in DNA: TGTGCCAGCAGTAGGGAGGGAAACATGAACACTGAAGCTTTCTTT. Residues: CASSREGNMNTEAFF.

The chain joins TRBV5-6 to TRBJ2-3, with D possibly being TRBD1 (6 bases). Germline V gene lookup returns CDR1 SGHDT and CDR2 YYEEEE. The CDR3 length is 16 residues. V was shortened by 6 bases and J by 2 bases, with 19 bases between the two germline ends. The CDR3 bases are TGTGCCAGCACCACCGAACCCACAGGGTACACAGATACGCAGTATTTT. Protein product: CASTTEPTGYTDTQYF.

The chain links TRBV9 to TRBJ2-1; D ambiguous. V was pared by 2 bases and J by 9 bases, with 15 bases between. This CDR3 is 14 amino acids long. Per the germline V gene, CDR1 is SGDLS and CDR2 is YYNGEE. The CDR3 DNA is TGTGCCAGCAGCGTGGGCGTCTCCCTCAGTGAGCAGTTCTTC. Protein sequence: CASSVGVSLSEQFF.

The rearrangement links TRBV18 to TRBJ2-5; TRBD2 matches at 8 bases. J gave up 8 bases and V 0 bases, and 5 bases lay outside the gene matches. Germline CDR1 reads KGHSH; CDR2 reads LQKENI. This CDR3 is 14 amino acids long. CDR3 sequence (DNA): TGTGCCAGCTCACCACCAATTAGCGGGGCTACCCAGTACTTC. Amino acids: CASSPPISGATQYF.

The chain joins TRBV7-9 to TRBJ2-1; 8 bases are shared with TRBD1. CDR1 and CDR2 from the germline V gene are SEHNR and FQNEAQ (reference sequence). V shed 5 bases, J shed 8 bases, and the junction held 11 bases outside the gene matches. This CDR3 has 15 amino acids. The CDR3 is CASSPRDRPRDEQFF. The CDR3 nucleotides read TGTGCCAGCAGCCCGCGGGACAGGCCAAGGGATGAGCAGTTCTTC.

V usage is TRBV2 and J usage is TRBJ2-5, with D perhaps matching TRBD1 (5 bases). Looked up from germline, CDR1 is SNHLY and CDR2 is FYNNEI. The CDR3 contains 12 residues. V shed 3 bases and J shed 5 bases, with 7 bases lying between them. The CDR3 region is CASSEGRETQYF. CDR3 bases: TGTGCCAGCAGTGAGGGGCGTGAGACCCAGTACTTC. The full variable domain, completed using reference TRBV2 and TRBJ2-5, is EPEVTQTPSHQVTQMGQEVILRCVPISNHLYFYWYRQILGQKVEFLVSFYNNEISEKSEIFDDQFSVERPDGSNFTLKIRSTKLEDSAMYFCASSEGRETQYFGPGTRLLVL.